The present TCR beta chain was sequenced within a study of T cell clonotyping in hematopoietic cell transplantation listed by TCRdb under 2021. Regarding the research as a whole: The study collected 135 blood samples from 30 to 35 consecutive transplant recipients and their related donors. Recruitment of patients was conducted between late 2015 and January 2017, and follow-up was continued until late 2020 or death.

This clone has only a few counts. Its antigen is not yet known. The record has no base qualities; no much larger clone is one base away. For TCR beta sequencing, blood samples came from the related transplant donors. Nuclei Lysis Solution was used to extract genomic DNA from fresh or cryopreserved unfractionated peripheral blood mononuclear cells. The CDR3 measures 14 amino acids from cysteine to phenylalanine. Of the read, only the CDR3 DNA is kept; its 42 bases are in frame from base 1. Between the V and J ends, shortened by 4 bases and 0 bases respectively, the junction contains 10 bases. CDR1 is given as SGHDT and CDR2 as YYEEEE, both from the germline V gene. With the immunoSEQ assay, which is a bias-controlled multiplex PCR relying on V- and J-specific primers, TCR beta CDR3 regions were amplified from genomic DNA. A proprietary barcode and Illumina adapter sequences were added to the CDR3 amplicons in a second PCR step. An Illumina MiSeq instrument was used for sequencing of the CDR3 libraries. The authors processed their data as follows. Export and quality control were performed with immunoSEQ Analyzer 3.0, and downstream analyses were performed with R Bioconductor and Immunarch. Only productive rearrangements in the normalized downsampled data set were used to calculate repertoire metrics. In the normalized cohort, clonotypes with more than 5 templates were defined as pathologically expanded. Repertoire diversity was measured with the Inverse Simpson Index. CMV-specificity analyses were carried out on the non-normalized data set to capture all clonotypes. The source is immuneACCESS, and TCRdb retained only in-frame sequences with V and J called. Part of the clones is not carried over; for the studies checked, unresolved V genes explain less than half of this, and the remainder is unexplained. The V and J calls and the clone size are those of that table, but D and trimming were determined from the DNA. Present in this sample are 9,000 to 15,000 clones, less than 60% of which were seen just once. Over 9.5% of the sample goes to the ten largest clones.

What the work shows at the level of the full study, not this receptor alone: After transplant, TCR diversity in recipients dropped, and pathologically expanded clonotypes increased progressively from day 30 to day 180. Inverse Simpson Index values from donors and from recipients before transplant predicted broader TCR repertoire diversity after transplant. The sample size was limited, and CD4 and CD8 repertoire contributions could not be separated because cells were not sorted. Just a small fraction of recipient repertoires overlapped with donor repertoires, and more than 97% appeared de novo at the given depth.

The sequence is built from TRBV5-6 and TRBJ1-1, and the D gene may be TRBD1, 5 bases matching. The receptor was derived from a man in his fifties in good health. Some clones in this sample may be carry-over from other donors' samples. The material sequenced was peripheral blood mononuclear cells. The CDR3 protein is CASSLRDLNTEAFF. DNA sequence: TGTGCCAGCAGCCTAAGGGACCTGAACACTGAAGCTTTCTTT.